These T cell receptor beta chains were read from a single sample in a study of regulatory T cells in long-lasting Graves disease. TCRdb called the multiplex PCR reads again in MiXCR, with one record for every CDR3 protein. The table includes roughly 420,000 distinct CDR3 sequences, approximately 16% detected once. The sample also formed part of further work on T cells in Graves' hyperthyroidism and ophthalmopathy.

The sample was peripheral blood mononuclear cells (PBMCs), taken at new diagnosis, from a patient treated with antithyroid drugs. The receptors come from a woman under 30 with Graves disease. CDR3s include the opening cysteine and the closing phenylalanine or tryptophan. A D gene is named only where the DNA matches it firmly. Not every row has a clone size; where given, it reads once, few, many or a size class.

>.|TRBV6-2/TRBV6-3|TRBJ1-3|.
CASGETPSGNTIYF
TGTGCCAGCGGTGAAACACCTTCTGGAAACACCATATATTTT
>many|TRBV28|TRBJ1-2|.
CASSFPGRVAGYGYTF
TGTGCCAGCAGTTTCCCTGGCAGGGTGGCTGGCTATGGCTACACCTTC
>many|TRBV6-5|TRBJ2-5|.
CASSYRETQYF
TGTGCCAGCAGTTACCGGGAGACCCAGTACTTC
>many|TRBV18|TRBJ2-1|TRBD1
CASSTGTAYNEQFF
TGTGCCAGCTCAACCGGGACAGCCTACAATGAGCAGTTCTTC
>many|TRBV27|TRBJ2-7|.
CASSLSPGSAYEQYF
TGTGCCAGCAGTTTATCACCGGGTTCTGCCTACGAGCAGTACTTC
>.|TRBV12-3/TRBV12-4|TRBJ2-3|TRBD1
CASSDQGALTDTQYF
TGTGCCAGCAGCGACCAGGGGGCGCTGACAGATACGCAGTATTTT
>many|TRBV6-5|TRBJ1-5|.
CASSYEQGSNQPQHF
TGTGCCAGCAGTTACGAGCAGGGAAGCAATCAGCCCCAGCATTTT
>many|TRBV11-2|TRBJ2-1|TRBD2
CASSLGTLAGASREQFF
TGTGCCAGCAGCTTAGGGACCTTGGCGGGAGCCTCACGTGAGCAGTTCTTC
>.|TRBV6-4|TRBJ2-2|TRBD2
CASSRLAGASTGELFF
TGTGCCAGCAGCAGACTAGCGGGAGCATCCACCGGGGAGCTGTTTTTT
>many|TRBV28|TRBJ1-1|.
CASSLSYPRTEAFF
TGTGCCAGCAGTTTATCGTACCCGCGGACTGAAGCTTTCTTT
>.|TRBV4-1|TRBJ1-6|TRBD1
CASSQPRQGVKSPLHF
TGCGCCAGCAGCCAACCCCGACAGGGAGTCAAGTCACCCCTCCACTTT
>few|TRBV4-2|TRBJ2-7|.
CASSQVSEYEQYF
TGTGCCAGCAGCCAAGTATCAGAATACGAGCAGTACTTC
>few|TRBV7-6|TRBJ2-3|.
CASSRVISPDTQYF
TGTGCCAGCAGCCGAGTGATATCCCCCGATACGCAGTATTTT
>many|TRBV9|TRBJ2-7|.
CASSGGSSYEQYF
TGTGCCAGCAGCGGCGGAAGCTCCTACGAGCAGTACTTC
>many|TRBV7-2|TRBJ2-5|.
CASSFRRKETQYF
TGTGCCAGCAGCTTTAGACGGAAAGAGACCCAGTACTTC
>few|TRBV4-1|TRBJ2-2|.
CASSQDGGFWELFF
TGCGCCAGCAGCCAAGATGGGGGATTCTGGGAGCTGTTTTTT
>few|TRBV5-1|TRBJ2-2|.
CASSVDPIRGTGELFF
TGTGCCAGCAGCGTAGACCCGATCAGAGGCACCGGGGAGCTGTTTTTT
>many|TRBV4-1|TRBJ2-1|TRBD2
CASSPLATLASGRDNEQFF
TGCGCCAGCAGCCCCCTGGCGACCCTTGCTAGCGGGAGGGACAATGAGCAGTTCTTC
>.|TRBV4-1|TRBJ2-2|.
CASSQDGQGWTGELFF
TGCGCCAGCAGCCAAGATGGGCAGGGGTGGACCGGGGAGCTGTTTTTT
>few|TRBV24-1|TRBJ2-5|TRBD1
CATSDLGGSQETQYF
TGTGCCACCAGTGATTTAGGGGGCTCTCAAGAGACCCAGTACTTC
>few|TRBV11-2|TRBJ1-1|.
CVSSVSGYTEAFF
TGTGTCAGCAGCGTCTCAGGATACACTGAAGCTTTCTTT
>few|TRBV7-8|TRBJ1-5|TRBD1
CASSLVGAGGVGQPQHF
TGTGCCAGCAGCTTAGTAGGGGCAGGGGGCGTAGGGCAGCCCCAGCATTTT
>many|TRBV20-1|TRBJ1-1|.
CSARGGSLNTEAFF
TGCAGTGCTAGGGGGGGCTCACTGAACACTGAAGCTTTCTTT
>many|TRBV7-9|TRBJ2-2|.
CASSLVPGVITGELFF
TGTGCCAGCAGCTTAGTCCCAGGGGTGATCACCGGGGAGCTGTTTTTT
>many|TRBV6-2/TRBV6-3|TRBJ2-7|.
CASSYSSARSEQYF
TGTGCCAGCAGTTACTCGTCGGCCAGAAGTGAGCAGTACTTC
>.|TRBV28|TRBJ1-5|.
CASNRGGGTGQPQHF
TGTGCCAGCAACCGCGGTGGAGGGACCGGTCAGCCCCAGCATTTT
>once|TRBV19|TRBJ1-5|TRBD1
CASSDPGTGGLQPQHF
TGTGCCAGTAGTGACCCCGGGACAGGGGGCTTACAGCCCCAGCATTTT
>.|TRBV4-3|TRBJ1-5|.
CASSPGTRGNQPQHF
TGCGCCAGCAGCCCCGGGACACGAGGCAATCAGCCCCAGCATTTT
>many|TRBV29-1|TRBJ2-1|TRBD2
CSVEGSSGSFTYNEQFF
TGCAGCGTTGAAGGGTCTAGCGGGAGTTTCACCTACAATGAGCAGTTCTTC
>many|TRBV5-1|TRBJ1-1|.
CASSFFGGVTEAFF
TGCGCCAGCAGCTTCTTTGGGGGCGTCACTGAAGCTTTCTTT
>many|TRBV7-2|TRBJ2-7|.
CASSTEVDSDGEQYF
TGTGCCAGCAGCACAGAGGTCGATAGCGACGGCGAGCAGTACTTC
>.|TRBV9|TRBJ1-4|TRBD1
CASSKQGFNEKLFF
TGTGCCAGCAGCAAACAGGGGTTTAATGAAAAACTGTTTTTT
>once|TRBV11-3|TRBJ2-3|.
CASSYIADTQYF
TGTGCCAGCAGCTACATCGCAGATACGCAGTATTTT
>many|TRBV6-1|TRBJ2-7|.
CASRTDVRGEQYF
TGTGCCAGCAGGACAGACGTCAGGGGCGAGCAGTACTTC
>many|TRBV28|TRBJ2-2|.
CASSLVHRGGGELFF
TGTGCCAGCAGTTTGGTGCACCGAGGGGGCGGGGAGCTGTTTTTT
>many|TRBV5-5|TRBJ2-7|.
CASSLSAAYEQYF
TGTGCCAGCAGTTTGAGTGCGGCCTACGAGCAGTACTTC
>many|TRBV7-8|TRBJ2-7|TRBD2
CASSSSGYYEQYF
TGTGCCAGCAGCTCTAGCGGGTACTACGAGCAGTACTTC
>few|TRBV6-1|TRBJ2-7|TRBD2
CASSPSGSFYEQYF
TGTGCCAGCAGTCCTAGCGGGAGTTTTTACGAGCAGTACTTC
>many|TRBV12-3/TRBV12-4|TRBJ2-1|TRBD2
CASRNSGTNNEQFF
TGTGCCAGCCGGAATAGCGGGACCAACAATGAGCAGTTCTTC
>many|TRBV7-8|TRBJ2-2|TRBD2
CASSPEGTSSNTGELFF
TGTGCCAGCAGCCCCGAGGGGACTAGTTCGAACACCGGGGAGCTGTTTTTT
>once|TRBV11-3|TRBJ2-7|TRBD1
CASSPRRTGYYEQYF
TGTGCCAGCAGCCCCCGCCGGACAGGTTATTACGAGCAGTACTTC
>many|TRBV28|TRBJ2-3|.
CAGRRDMESDTQYF
TGTGCCGGAAGAAGGGACATGGAGTCTGATACGCAGTATTTT
>.|TRBV11-2|TRBJ1-1|.
CASSSGRRTEAFF
TGTGCCAGCAGCTCTGGTAGGCGGACTGAAGCTTTCTTT
>few|TRBV20-1|TRBJ2-7|.
CSASRGYEQYF
TGCAGTGCTTCTCGGGGGTACGAGCAGTACTTC
>few|TRBV11-3|TRBJ1-1|.
CASSFGGIEAFF
TGTGCCAGCAGCTTTGGGGGAATTGAAGCTTTCTTT
>.|TRBV9|TRBJ2-3|.
CASSVELDTQYF
TGTGCCAGCAGCGTCGAACTGGATACGCAGTATTTT
>.|TRBV27|TRBJ2-2|.
CASKVSGVGELFF
TGTGCCAGCAAGGTGTCTGGAGTGGGGGAGCTGTTTTTT
>many|TRBV20-1|TRBJ1-5|TRBD1
CSRTGGHQPQHF
TGCAGTCGGACAGGGGGCCATCAGCCCCAGCATTTT
>many|TRBV20-1|TRBJ2-1|TRBD2
CSATGLANNEQFF
TGCAGTGCAACGGGACTAGCGAACAATGAGCAGTTCTTC
>many|TRBV7-2|TRBJ2-7|.
CASSPFGTRNEQYF
TGTGCCAGCAGCCCCTTCGGTACCCGGAACGAGCAGTACTTC
>many|TRBV10-3|TRBJ2-1|.
CAISESRAGGTQNEQFF
TGTGCCATCAGTGAGTCGCGCGCGGGCGGGACTCAAAATGAGCAGTTCTTC
>.|TRBV7-9|TRBJ2-3|TRBD2
CASSVRPTGLAGASTDTQYF
TGTGCCAGCAGCGTCCGCCCCACGGGACTAGCGGGAGCCAGCACAGATACGCAGTATTTT
>many|TRBV28|TRBJ2-7|TRBD2
CASLAATGLAVYEQYF
TGTGCCAGCCTTGCAGCAACTGGACTAGCGGTCTACGAGCAGTACTTC
>many|TRBV28|TRBJ2-2|.
CASTLASRNTGELFF
TGTGCCAGCACCCTGGCGAGCCGTAACACCGGGGAGCTGTTTTTT
>many|TRBV28|TRBJ2-7|.
CASSPLGEQYF
TGTGCCAGCAGTCCCCTGGGGGAGCAGTACTTC